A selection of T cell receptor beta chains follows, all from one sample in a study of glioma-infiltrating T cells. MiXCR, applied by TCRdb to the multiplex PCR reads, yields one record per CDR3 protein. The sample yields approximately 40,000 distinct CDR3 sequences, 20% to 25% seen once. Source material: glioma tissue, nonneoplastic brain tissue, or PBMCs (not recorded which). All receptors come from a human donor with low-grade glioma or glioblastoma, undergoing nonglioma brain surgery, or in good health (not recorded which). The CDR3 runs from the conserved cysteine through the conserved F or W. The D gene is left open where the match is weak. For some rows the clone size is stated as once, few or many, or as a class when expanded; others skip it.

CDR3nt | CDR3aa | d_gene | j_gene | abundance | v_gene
TGTGCCAGCAGCTTAGTGGATGGCAATGAGCAGTTCTTC | CASSLVDGNEQFF | NA | TRBJ2-1 | many | TRBV7-3
TGCAGTGCTAGAGATTACAGGGCCGAGGGGGGTGGCACTGAAGCTTTCTTT | CSARDYRAEGGGTEAFF | NA | TRBJ1-1 | many | TRBV20-1
TGTGCCAGCAGCCAAGCTAGAACAGATACGCAGTATTTT | CASSQARTDTQYF | NA | TRBJ2-3 | many | TRBV4-2
TGTGCCAGCCGGGCGGGGGAAGAGACCCAGTACTTC | CASRAGEETQYF | TRBD2 | TRBJ2-5 | many | TRBV7-9
TGTGCCAGCTCGTCTGGGACTACGACGGATACGCAGTATTTT | CASSSGTTTDTQYF | TRBD2 | TRBJ2-3 | many | TRBV18
TGTGCCAGTAGTATAATCGGTTCGTTCGAGCAGTTCTTC | CASSIIGSFEQFF | NA | TRBJ2-1 | few | TRBV19
TGTGCTAGTGGTTCGGGGGGCCAAACAGATACGCAGTATTTT | CASGSGGQTDTQYF | NA | TRBJ2-3 | NA | TRBV12-5
TGTGCCAGCAGCCACGACAGGGTCACCGGGGAGCTGTTTTTT | CASSHDRVTGELFF | TRBD1 | TRBJ2-2 | NA | TRBV11-2
TGCGCCAGCAGCCTCGTCGGACATCCCCCTAACACCGGGGAGCTGTTTTTT | CASSLVGHPPNTGELFF | NA | TRBJ2-2 | many | TRBV5-1
TGTGCCAGTAGTATAGATGATAGCTCCTACAATGAGCAGTTCTTC | CASSIDDSSYNEQFF | NA | TRBJ2-1 | many | TRBV19
TGTGCCAGCAGCTACCGTCCAGATGCTGAAGCTTTCTTT | CASSYRPDAEAFF | NA | TRBJ1-1 | many | TRBV11-1
TGCAGTGCTAGAGACCGGTCGAGAAGATTGAGCTCCTACAATGAGCAGTTCTTC | CSARDRSRRLSSYNEQFF | NA | TRBJ2-1 | many | TRBV20-1
TGTGCCAGCAGCCCGGGTCCTGAAGCTTTCTTT | CASSPGPEAFF | NA | TRBJ1-1 | many | TRBV5-5
TGCAGTGCTAGAGACGACAAGGGCTGGGTAGGGAACACTGAAGCTTTCTTT | CSARDDKGWVGNTEAFF | NA | TRBJ1-1 | medium-sized | TRBV20-1
TGTGCCAGCAGCTCCATGCACTCCGGGGAGCTGTTTTTT | CASSSMHSGELFF | NA | TRBJ2-2 | NA | TRBV11-2
TGCGCCAGCAGCTTGGAGAGGAACACTGAAGCTTTCTTT | CASSLERNTEAFF | NA | TRBJ1-1 | many | TRBV5-1
TGCGCCAGCAGCCACGACAGAAGCTCTGGAAACACCATATATTTT | CASSHDRSSGNTIYF | NA | TRBJ1-3 | many | TRBV4-1
TGTGCCAGCAGACATGCGACAGGGGGCGACGACTATGGCTACACCTTC | CASRHATGGDDYGYTF | TRBD1 | TRBJ1-2 | many | TRBV6-1
TGCAGTGCTAGCCAGAGCACAGATACGCAGTATTTT | CSASQSTDTQYF | NA | TRBJ2-3 | many | TRBV20-1
TGTGCCAGCAGCCAAGTCCCTTCCGGGGGCTACACCTTC | CASSQVPSGGYTF | NA | TRBJ1-2 | many | TRBV14
TGTGCCAGCAGCCAAGATCGCACCGATATTAGCGGGGCACTCCAAGAGACCCAGTACTTC | CASSQDRTDISGALQETQYF | TRBD2 | TRBJ2-5 | NA | TRBV3-1
TGTGCCTGGGAGATACGAGCTGAAGCTTTCTTT | CAWEIRAEAFF | NA | TRBJ1-1 | many | TRBV30
TGTGCCAGCAGGACGGGCGTAGATACGCAGTATTTT | CASRTGVDTQYF | NA | TRBJ2-3 | many | TRBV7-9
TGCAGTGCCAAGACCTTTAGCGGGAGCTACAATGAGCAGTTCTTC | CSAKTFSGSYNEQFF | TRBD2 | TRBJ2-1 | many | TRBV20-1
TGTGCCAGCAGTTCCAGGGAGAGCAATCAGCCCCAGCATTTT | CASSSRESNQPQHF | NA | TRBJ1-5 | many | TRBV7-9
TGTGCCAGCAGTTACTCGGGGCAGGGCTACAATGGGCAGTTCTTC | CASSYSGQGYNGQFF | NA | TRBJ2-1 | NA | TRBV6-5
TGTGCCATCAGTGAAGGAGACACTGAAGCTTTCTTT | CAISEGDTEAFF | NA | TRBJ1-1 | many | TRBV10-3
TGTGCCACCGAGCTGGGGCATGAGCAGTTCTTC | CATELGHEQFF | NA | TRBJ2-1 | many | TRBV15
TGTGCCAGCAGCGTGGGAGCGTACCAAGAGACCCAGTACTTC | CASSVGAYQETQYF | NA | TRBJ2-5 | NA | TRBV9
TGTGCCAGCAGCCAAGAAACCCCGACAGTCTATAATTCACCCCTCCACTTT | CASSQETPTVYNSPLHF | NA | TRBJ1-6 | few | TRBV14
TGCGCCAGCAGTGCACGGGTTGGCAATCAGCCCCAGCATTTT | CASSARVGNQPQHF | NA | TRBJ1-5 | many | TRBV10-2
TGTGCCAGCAGTTACTCCGGACCCAGGTCTGTAGCTTTCTTT | CASSYSGPRSVAFF | NA | TRBJ1-1 | many | TRBV6-2/TRBV6-3
TGTGTTAGCAGTCTGGGCTTCACCTACGAGCAGTACTTC | CVSSLGFTYEQYF | NA | TRBJ2-7 | NA | TRBV27
TGCGCCAGCAGCTATTACGGGAACGGGGACGAGCAGTACTTC | CASSYYGNGDEQYF | NA | TRBJ2-7 | few | TRBV5-1
TGTGCCAGCAGTGCGGACAGGGGCACCAATCAGCCCCAGCATTTT | CASSADRGTNQPQHF | TRBD1 | TRBJ1-5 | medium-sized | TRBV6-1
TGTGCCAGCAGTGAACGGGGAGTGAACACTGAAGCTTTCTTT | CASSERGVNTEAFF | NA | TRBJ1-1 | NA | TRBV2
TGCAGTGCTAGAGATAGGACAGGGCATCAGCCCCAGCATTTC | CSARDRTGHQPQHF | TRBD1 | TRBJ1-5 | NA | TRBV20-1
TGTGCCAGCAGCTGGGGGACAGGGGCCTACGAGCAGTACTTC | CASSWGTGAYEQYF | TRBD1 | TRBJ2-7 | few | TRBV7-3
TGTGCCAGCAGTCTACTACACAATGAGCAGTTCTTC | CASSLLHNEQFF | NA | TRBJ2-1 | many | TRBV3-1
TGTGCCAGCAGTAAACGGGGACGGACTTACGAGCAGTACTTC | CASSKRGRTYEQYF | NA | TRBJ2-7 | many | TRBV28
TGCAGCGTTGGCAGGGACCACACTGAAGATTTCTTT | CSVGRDHTEDFF | NA | TRBJ1-1 | NA | TRBV29-1
TGCAGTGCTAGAATCCCCCGGGAATCGGAGTACGAGCAGTACTTC | CSARIPRESEYEQYF | NA | TRBJ2-7 | many | TRBV20-1
TGTGCCAGCTCACCGATCCGGGAGACCCAGTACTTC | CASSPIRETQYF | NA | TRBJ2-5 | many | TRBV18
TGCAGTGCTTCGACAGGGACAGATACGCAGTATTTT | CSASTGTDTQYF | TRBD1 | TRBJ2-3 | many | TRBV20-1
TGTGCCAGCAGCTTACTGGGTATTAGCACAGATACGCAGTATTTT | CASSLLGISTDTQYF | NA | TRBJ2-3 | many | TRBV7-8
TGTGCCAGCAGAAAGTCGAACACCGGGGAGCTGTTTTTT | CASRKSNTGELFF | NA | TRBJ2-2 | many | TRBV6-1
TGTGCCAGCAGCCAAGAGGTGTTTGAGGCATACCAGGATGGCTACACCTTC | CASSQEVFEAYQDGYTF | NA | TRBJ1-2 | many | TRBV14
TGTGCCAGCAGTTTTATGGACAGGGGGCCAGGAGGGCAGTTCTTC | CASSFMDRGPGGQFF | TRBD1 | TRBJ2-1 | NA | TRBV28
TGCGCCAGCAGCTTAAACACCGGGGAGCTGTTTTTT | CASSLNTGELFF | NA | TRBJ2-2 | NA | TRBV5-1
TGTGCCAGCAGCTTAGTCAGGGCGGGCAATCAGCCCCAGCATTTT | CASSLVRAGNQPQHF | NA | TRBJ1-5 | many | TRBV7-2
TGCAGCGTTGAAGGATGGGCGGGAGGGCCTAGCTCCTACAATGAGCAGTTCTTC | CSVEGWAGGPSSYNEQFF | TRBD2 | TRBJ2-1 | few | TRBV29-1
TGTGCCAGCAGTGAAAATCGACAGTTCGATGGCTACACCTTC | CASSENRQFDGYTF | NA | TRBJ1-2 | many | TRBV2
TGCGCCAGCAGCCAAGACAGGGTTTCCAAAAACATTCAGTACTTC | CASSQDRVSKNIQYF | NA | TRBJ2-4 | NA | TRBV4-1
TGCGCCAGCAGCCAAGATAAAGGACTAGCGGGGGTCTCGGGCAATGAGCAGTTCTTC | CASSQDKGLAGVSGNEQFF | TRBD2 | TRBJ2-1 | once | TRBV4-1
TGTGCCACCAAGGCGGCTAACACTAAAGCCTTCTTT | CATKAANTKAFF | NA | TRBJ1-1 | NA | TRBV10-3